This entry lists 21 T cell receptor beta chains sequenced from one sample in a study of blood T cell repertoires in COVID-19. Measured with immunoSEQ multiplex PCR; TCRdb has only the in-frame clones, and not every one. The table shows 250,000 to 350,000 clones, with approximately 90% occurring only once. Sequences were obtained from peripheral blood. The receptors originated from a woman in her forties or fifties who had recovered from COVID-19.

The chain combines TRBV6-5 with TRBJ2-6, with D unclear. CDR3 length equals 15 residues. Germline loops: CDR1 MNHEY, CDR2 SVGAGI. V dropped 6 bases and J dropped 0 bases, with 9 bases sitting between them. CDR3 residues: CASSRASSGANVLTF. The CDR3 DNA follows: TGTGCCAGCAGCCGCGCAAGCTCTGGGGCCAACGTCCTGACTTTC.

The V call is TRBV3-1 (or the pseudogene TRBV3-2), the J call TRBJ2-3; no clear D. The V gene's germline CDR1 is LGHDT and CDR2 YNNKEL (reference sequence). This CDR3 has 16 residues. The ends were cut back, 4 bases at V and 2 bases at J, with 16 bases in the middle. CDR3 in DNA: TGTGCCAGCAGCCCCTTCCTCGCGGCTTACACAGATACGCAGTATTTT. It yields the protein CASSPFLAAYTDTQYF.

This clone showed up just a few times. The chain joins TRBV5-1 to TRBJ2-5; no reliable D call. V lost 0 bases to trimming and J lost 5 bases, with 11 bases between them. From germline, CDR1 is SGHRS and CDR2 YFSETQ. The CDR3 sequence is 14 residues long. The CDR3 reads CASSLGAFEETQYF. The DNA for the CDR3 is TGCGCCAGCAGCTTGGGGGCGTTTGAGGAGACCCAGTACTTC. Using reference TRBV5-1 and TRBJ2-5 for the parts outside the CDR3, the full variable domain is KAGVTQTPRYLIKTRGQQVTLSCSPISGHRSVSWYQQTPGQGLQFLFEYFSETQRNKGNFPGRFSGRQFSNSRSEMNVSTLELGDSALYLCASSLGAFEETQYFGPGTRLLVL.

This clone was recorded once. The CDR3 region has the DNA TGTGCCAGCAGCTCCCTCGGGACTAGCCGTTCACCCTACGAGCAGTACTTC. Translation: CASSSLGTSRSPYEQYF. This chain links TRBV7-9 with TRBJ2-7; 9 bases line up with TRBD2. Germline lookup yields CDR1 SEHNR and CDR2 FQNEAQ (reference sequence). The CDR3 is 17 amino acids. Trimming removed 4 bases from V and 2 bases from J; junction bases left unmatched: 12.

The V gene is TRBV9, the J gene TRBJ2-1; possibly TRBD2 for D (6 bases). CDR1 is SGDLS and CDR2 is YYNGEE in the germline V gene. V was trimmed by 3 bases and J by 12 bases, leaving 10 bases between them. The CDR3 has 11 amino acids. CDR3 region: CASSDRTTQFF. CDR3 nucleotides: TGTGCCAGCAGCGACAGGACTACGCAGTTCTTC.

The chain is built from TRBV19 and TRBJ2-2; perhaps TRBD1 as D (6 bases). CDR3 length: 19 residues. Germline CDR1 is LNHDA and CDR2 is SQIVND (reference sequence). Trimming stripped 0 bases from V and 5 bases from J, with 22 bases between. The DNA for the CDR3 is TGTGCCAGTAGTATAGACGGTTTGGGTGGGACAAGTTCGACCGGGGAGCTGTTTTTT. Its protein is CASSIDGLGGTSSTGELFF.

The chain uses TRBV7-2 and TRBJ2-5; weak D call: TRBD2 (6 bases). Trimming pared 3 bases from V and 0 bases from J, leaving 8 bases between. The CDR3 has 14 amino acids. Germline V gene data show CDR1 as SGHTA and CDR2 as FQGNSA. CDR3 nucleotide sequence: TGTGCCAGCAGCTTTTCTAGCGACCAAGAGACCCAGTACTTC. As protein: CASSFSSDQETQYF.

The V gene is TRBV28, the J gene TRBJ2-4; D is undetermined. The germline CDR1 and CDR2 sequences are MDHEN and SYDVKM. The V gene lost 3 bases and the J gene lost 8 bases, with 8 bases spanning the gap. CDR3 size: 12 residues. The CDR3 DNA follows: TGTGCCAGCAGTTTTCCATCGGACATTCAGTACTTC. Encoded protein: CASSFPSDIQYF.

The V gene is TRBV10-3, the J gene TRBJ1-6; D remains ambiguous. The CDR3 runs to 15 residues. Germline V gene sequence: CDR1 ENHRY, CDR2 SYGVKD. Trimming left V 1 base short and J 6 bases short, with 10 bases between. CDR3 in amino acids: CAISEFGEGNSPLHF. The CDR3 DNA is TGTGCCATCAGTGAGTTCGGGGAGGGTAATTCACCCCTCCACTTT.

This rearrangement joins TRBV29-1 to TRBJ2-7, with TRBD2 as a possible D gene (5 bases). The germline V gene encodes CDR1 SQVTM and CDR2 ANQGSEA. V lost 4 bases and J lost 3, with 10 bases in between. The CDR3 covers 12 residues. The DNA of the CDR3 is TGCAGCGTTGGATCCGGGATCTACGAGCAGTACTTC. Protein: CSVGSGIYEQYF.

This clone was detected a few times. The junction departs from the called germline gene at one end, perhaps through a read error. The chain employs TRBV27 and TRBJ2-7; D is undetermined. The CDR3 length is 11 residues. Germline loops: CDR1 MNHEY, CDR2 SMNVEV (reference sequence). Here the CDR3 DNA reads TGTGCCAGCAACCCCAATAGAGTCGCGGACTTC. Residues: CASNPNRVADF.

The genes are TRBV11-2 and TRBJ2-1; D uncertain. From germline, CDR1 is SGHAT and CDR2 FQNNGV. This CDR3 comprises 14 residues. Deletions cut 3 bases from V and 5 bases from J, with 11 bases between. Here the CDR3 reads CASSFSTGHNEQFF. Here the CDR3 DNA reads TGTGCCAGCAGCTTCTCTACGGGTCACAATGAGCAGTTCTTC.

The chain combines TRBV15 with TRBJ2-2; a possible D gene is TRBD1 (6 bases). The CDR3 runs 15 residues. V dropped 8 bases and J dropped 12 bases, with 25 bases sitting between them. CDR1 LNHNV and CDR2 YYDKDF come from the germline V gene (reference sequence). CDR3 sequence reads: CATSIHSSGGSKLFF. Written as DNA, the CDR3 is TGTGCCACCTCCATCCACTCGAGTGGGGGCAGTAAGCTGTTTTTT.

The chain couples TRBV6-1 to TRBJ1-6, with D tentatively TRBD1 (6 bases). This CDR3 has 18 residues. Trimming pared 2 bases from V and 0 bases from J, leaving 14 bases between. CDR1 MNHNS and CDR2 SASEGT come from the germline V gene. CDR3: CASSERGGGSSYNSPLHF. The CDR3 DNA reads TGTGCCAGCAGTGAAAGGGGGGGCGGGAGCTCCTATAATTCACCCCTCCACTTT.

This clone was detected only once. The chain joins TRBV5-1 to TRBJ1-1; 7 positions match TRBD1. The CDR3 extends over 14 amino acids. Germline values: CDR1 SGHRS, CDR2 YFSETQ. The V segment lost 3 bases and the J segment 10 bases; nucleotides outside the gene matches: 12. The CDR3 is CASSSVYPTGRAFF. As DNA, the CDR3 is TGCGCCAGCAGCTCCGTATACCCGACAGGGAGAGCTTTCTTT.

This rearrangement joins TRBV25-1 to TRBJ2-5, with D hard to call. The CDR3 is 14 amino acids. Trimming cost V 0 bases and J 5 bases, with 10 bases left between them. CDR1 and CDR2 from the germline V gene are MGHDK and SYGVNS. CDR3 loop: CASSEYVGLETQYF. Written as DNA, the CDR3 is TGTGCCAGCAGTGAATATGTCGGTCTGGAGACCCAGTACTTC.

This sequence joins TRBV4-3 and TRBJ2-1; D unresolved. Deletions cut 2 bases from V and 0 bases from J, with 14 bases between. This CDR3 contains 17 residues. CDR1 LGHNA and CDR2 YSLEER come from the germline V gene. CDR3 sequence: CASSQKINLGSYNEQFF. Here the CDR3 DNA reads TGCGCCAGCAGCCAAAAAATCAACCTAGGCTCCTACAATGAGCAGTTCTTC.

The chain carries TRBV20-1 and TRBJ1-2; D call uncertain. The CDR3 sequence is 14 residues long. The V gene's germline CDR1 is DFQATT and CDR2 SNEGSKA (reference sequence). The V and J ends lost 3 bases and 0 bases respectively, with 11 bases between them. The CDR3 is CSASNQPANYGYTF. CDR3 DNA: TGCAGTGCTAGTAACCAACCAGCTAACTATGGCTACACCTTC.

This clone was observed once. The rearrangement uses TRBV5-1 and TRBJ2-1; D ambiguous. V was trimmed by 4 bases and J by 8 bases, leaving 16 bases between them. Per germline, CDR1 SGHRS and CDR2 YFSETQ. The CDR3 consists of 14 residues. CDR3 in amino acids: CASSAPLGMDEQFF. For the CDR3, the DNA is TGCGCCAGCAGCGCGCCGCTAGGAATGGATGAGCAGTTCTTC.

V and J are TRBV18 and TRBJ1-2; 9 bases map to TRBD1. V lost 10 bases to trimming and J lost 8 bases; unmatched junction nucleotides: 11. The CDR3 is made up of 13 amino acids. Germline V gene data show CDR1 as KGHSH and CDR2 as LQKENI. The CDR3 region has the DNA TGTGCCACCGAACACAGGGGGCGAGACGGCTACACCTTC. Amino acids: CATEHRGRDGYTF.

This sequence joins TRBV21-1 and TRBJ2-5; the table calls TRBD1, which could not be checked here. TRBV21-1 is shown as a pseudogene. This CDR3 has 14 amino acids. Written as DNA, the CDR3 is TGTGCCAGCAGCTTCCGGACAGCCCGGGAGACCCAGTACTTC. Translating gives CASSFRTARETQYF.